The rows below give T cell receptor beta chains drawn from one sample of a study of blood T cells in healthy people across ages. Using its own MiXCR run on the 5' RACE reads, TCRdb lists one record per CDR3 protein. The sample lists about 1.8 million distinct CDR3 sequences; 49% were seen once. What was sequenced was blood. The receptor source for this set is a woman aged 40 to 50 in good health. CDR3s include the opening cysteine and the closing phenylalanine or tryptophan. Fields, in order: clone size, D gene, V gene, J gene, CDR3 length, CDR3 protein, CDR3 DNA. D genes are given only for firm matches. The listing skips clone size in some rows; elsewhere it reads once, few, many or a size class.

-	TRBD1	TRBV5-1	TRBJ2-1	15	CASSLMDRGSNEQFF	TGCGCCAGCAGCTTGATGGACAGGGGGTCCAATGAGCAGTTCTTC
few	-	TRBV6-2/TRBV6-3	TRBJ2-1	17	CASSPPPRGGAYNEQFF	TGTGCCAGCAGTCCTCCGCCGAGGGGGGGGGCCTACAATGAGCAGTTCTTC
-	-	TRBV7-2	TRBJ2-3	14	CASSINRITDTQYF	TGTGCCAGCAGCATAAACAGAATCACAGATACGCAGTATTTT
-	TRBD1	TRBV12-3/TRBV12-4	TRBJ1-2	14	CASSQTGETYGYTF	TGTGCCAGCAGCCAGACAGGGGAGACCTATGGCTACACCTTC
few	-	TRBV20-1	TRBJ2-5	12	CSARVSGKTQYF	TGCAGTGCTAGAGTGTCGGGAAAGACCCAGTACTTC
-	-	TRBV6-5	TRBJ1-2	13	CASSVNSYYGYTF	TGTGCCAGCAGTGTAAACAGTTACTATGGCTACACCTTC
few	-	TRBV9	TRBJ2-3	16	CASSADPFRSTDTQYF	TGTGCCAGCAGCGCCGACCCCTTTAGAAGCACAGATACGCAGTATTTT
-	TRBD2	TRBV20-1	TRBJ2-7	15	CSARGLAASLYEQYF	TGCAGTGCGAGAGGTCTAGCGGCGAGCCTCTACGAGCAGTACTTC
few	-	TRBV27	TRBJ2-7	16	CASSLNDGQRPYEQYF	TGTGCCAGCAGTTTAAACGACGGACAAAGACCCTACGAGCAGTACTTC
-	-	TRBV7-2	TRBJ1-4	16	CASSFEQDEDGEKLFF	TGTGCCAGCAGCTTCGAACAGGACGAGGATGGTGAAAAACTGTTTTTT
-	-	TRBV25-1	TRBJ1-4	13	CASSVLTNEKLFF	TGTGCCAGCAGTGTATTGACTAATGAAAAACTGTTTTTT
-	-	TRBV7-9	TRBJ2-3	15	CASSLSQAGTDTQYF	TGTGCCAGCAGCTTAAGCCAAGCAGGCACAGATACGCAGTATTTT
few	-	TRBV5-1	TRBJ2-3	13	CASLELNTDTQYF	TGCGCCAGCCTTGAGTTAAACACAGATACGCAGTATTTT
-	TRBD1	TRBV6-2/TRBV6-3	TRBJ2-3	17	CASRGATGDRRPDTQYF	TGTGCCAGCAGGGGTGCTACAGGGGACAGAAGGCCAGATACGCAGTATTTT
few	TRBD2	TRBV12-3/TRBV12-4	TRBJ2-4	18	CASSPRASGGANRNIQYF	TGTGCCAGCAGTCCCCGGGCTAGCGGGGGGGCCAATCGGAACATTCAGTACTTC
-	TRBD2	TRBV20-1	TRBJ2-7	17	CSARDRGTSGVAYEQYF	TGCAGTGCTAGAGATCGGGGGACTAGCGGGGTGGCCTACGAGCAGTACTTC
few	-	TRBV10-3	TRBJ2-5	15	CAISDQDRDGGTQYF	TGTGCCATCAGTGACCAGGACCGAGATGGTGGGACCCAGTACTTC
few	TRBD1	TRBV7-6	TRBJ2-3	14	CASKLGTGTDTQYF	TGTGCCAGCAAACTCGGGACAGGCACAGATACGCAGTATTTT
-	-	TRBV4-2	TRBJ1-2	14	CASSQNRDNYGYTF	TGTGCCAGCAGCCAAAACCGGGACAACTATGGCTACACCTTC
-	TRBD1	TRBV7-9	TRBJ2-7	15	CASSSTGDRGYEQYF	TGTGCCAGCAGCTCTACTGGGGACAGGGGCTACGAGCAGTACTTC
-	TRBD2	TRBV2	TRBJ2-1	14	CASSAGLANNEQFF	TGTGCCAGCAGTGCGGGACTAGCGAACAATGAGCAGTTCTTC
-	-	TRBV2	TRBJ1-5	13	CASSRDANQPQHF	TGTGCCAGCAGCCGGGATGCCAATCAGCCCCAGCATTTT
-	-	TRBV2	TRBJ2-7	14	CVSSVGFSYNEQYF	TGTGTCAGCAGTGTAGGTTTCTCCTACAATGAGCAGTACTTC
many	-	TRBV7-9	TRBJ2-1	12	CASSLTVGEQFF	TGTGCCAGCAGCTTAACGGTGGGTGAGCAGTTCTTC
-	TRBD2	TRBV11-1	TRBJ2-3	17	CASSAGLAGLLTDTQYF	TGTGCCAGCAGCGCCGGACTAGCGGGACTCCTCACAGATACGCAGTATTTT
few	-	TRBV6-2/TRBV6-3	TRBJ2-5	13	CASRPAFKETQYF	TGTGCCAGCAGGCCAGCGTTTAAAGAGACCCAGTACTTC
-	-	TRBV6-5	TRBJ1-2	16	CASSSWGGDWGYGYTF	TGTGCCAGCAGTTCCTGGGGGGGGGATTGGGGGTATGGCTACACCTTC
few	TRBD1	TRBV7-2	TRBJ2-7	14	CASSHTTGPYEQYF	TGTGCCAGCAGCCACACGACAGGGCCCTACGAGCAGTACTTC
-	-	TRBV7-9	TRBJ1-2	13	CASSLEFEEGYTF	TGTGCCAGCAGCTTAGAGTTTGAGGAGGGCTACACCTTC
-	-	TRBV4-1	TRBJ2-7	17	CASSQPRQAGRDYEQYF	TGCGCCAGCAGCCAACCCCGACAGGCAGGGAGAGACTACGAGCAGTACTTC
-	-	TRBV29-1	TRBJ1-1	13	CSVRLGPNTEAFF	TGCAGCGTTCGTCTAGGACCGAACACTGAAGCTTTCTTT
-	-	TRBV2	TRBJ2-5	11	CASSELSRKYF	TGTGCCAGCAGTGAACTGAGTAGAAAGTACTTC
few	-	TRBV4-3	TRBJ2-5	15	CASSQDRSPAETQYF	TGCGCCAGCAGCCAAGATCGTAGCCCCGCAGAGACCCAGTACTTC